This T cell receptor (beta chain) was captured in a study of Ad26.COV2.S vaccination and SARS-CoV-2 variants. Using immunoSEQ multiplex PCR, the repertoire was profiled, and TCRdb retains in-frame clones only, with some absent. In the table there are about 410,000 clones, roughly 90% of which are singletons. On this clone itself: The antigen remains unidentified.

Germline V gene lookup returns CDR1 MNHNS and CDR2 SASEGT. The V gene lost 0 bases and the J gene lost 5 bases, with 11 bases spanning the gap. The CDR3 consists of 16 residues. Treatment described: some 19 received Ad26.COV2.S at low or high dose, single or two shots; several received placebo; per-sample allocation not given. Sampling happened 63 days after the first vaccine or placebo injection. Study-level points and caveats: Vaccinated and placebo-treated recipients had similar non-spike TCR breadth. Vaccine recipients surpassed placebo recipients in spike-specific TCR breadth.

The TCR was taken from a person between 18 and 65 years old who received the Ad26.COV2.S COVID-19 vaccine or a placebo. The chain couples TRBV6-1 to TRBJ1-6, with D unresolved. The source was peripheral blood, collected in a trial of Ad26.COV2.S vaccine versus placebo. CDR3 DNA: TGTGCCAGCAGTGAAGCGCCGGGCGCTCATAATTCACCCCTCCACTTT. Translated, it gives CASSEAPGAHNSPLHF.